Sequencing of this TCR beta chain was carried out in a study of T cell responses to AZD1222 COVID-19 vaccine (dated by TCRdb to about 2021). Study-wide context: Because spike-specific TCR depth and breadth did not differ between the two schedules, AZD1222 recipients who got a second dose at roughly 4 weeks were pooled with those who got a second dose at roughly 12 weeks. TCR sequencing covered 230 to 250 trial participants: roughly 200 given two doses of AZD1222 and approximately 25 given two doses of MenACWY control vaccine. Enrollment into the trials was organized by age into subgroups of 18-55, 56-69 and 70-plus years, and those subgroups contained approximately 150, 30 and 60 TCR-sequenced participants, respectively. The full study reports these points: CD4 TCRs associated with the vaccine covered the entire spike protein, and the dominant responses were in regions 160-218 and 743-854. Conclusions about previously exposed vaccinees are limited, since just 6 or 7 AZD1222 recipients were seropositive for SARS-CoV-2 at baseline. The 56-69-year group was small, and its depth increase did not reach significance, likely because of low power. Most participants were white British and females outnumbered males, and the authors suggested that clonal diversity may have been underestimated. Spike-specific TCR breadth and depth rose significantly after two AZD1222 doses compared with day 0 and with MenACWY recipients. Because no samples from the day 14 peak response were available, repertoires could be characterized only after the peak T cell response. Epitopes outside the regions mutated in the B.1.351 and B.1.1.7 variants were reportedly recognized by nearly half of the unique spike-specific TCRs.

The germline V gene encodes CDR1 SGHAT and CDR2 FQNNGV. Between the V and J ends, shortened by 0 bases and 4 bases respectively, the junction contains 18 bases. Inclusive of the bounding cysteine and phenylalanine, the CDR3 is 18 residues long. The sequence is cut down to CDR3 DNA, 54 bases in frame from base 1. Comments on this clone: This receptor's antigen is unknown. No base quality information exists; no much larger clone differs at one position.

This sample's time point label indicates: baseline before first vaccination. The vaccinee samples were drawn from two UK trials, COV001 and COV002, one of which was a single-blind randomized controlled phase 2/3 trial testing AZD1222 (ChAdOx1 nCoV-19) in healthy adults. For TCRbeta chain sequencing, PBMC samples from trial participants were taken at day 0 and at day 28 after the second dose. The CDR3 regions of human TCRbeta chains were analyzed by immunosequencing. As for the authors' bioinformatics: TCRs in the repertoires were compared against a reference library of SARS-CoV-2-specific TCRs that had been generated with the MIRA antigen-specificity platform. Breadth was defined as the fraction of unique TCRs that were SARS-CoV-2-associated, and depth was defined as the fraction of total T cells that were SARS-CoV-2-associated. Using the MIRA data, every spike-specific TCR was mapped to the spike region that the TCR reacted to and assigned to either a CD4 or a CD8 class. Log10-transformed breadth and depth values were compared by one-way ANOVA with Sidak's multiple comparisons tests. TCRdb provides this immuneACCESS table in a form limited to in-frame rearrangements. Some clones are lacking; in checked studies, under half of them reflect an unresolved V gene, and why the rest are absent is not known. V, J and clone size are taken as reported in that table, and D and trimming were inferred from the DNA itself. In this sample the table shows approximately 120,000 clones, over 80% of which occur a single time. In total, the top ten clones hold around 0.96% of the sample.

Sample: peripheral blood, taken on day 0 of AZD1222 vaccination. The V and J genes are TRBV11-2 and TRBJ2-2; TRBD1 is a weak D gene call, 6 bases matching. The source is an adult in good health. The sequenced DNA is TGTGCCAGCAGCTTAGATAGTCTTCGCAGGGGAATCACCGGGGAGCTGTTTTTT. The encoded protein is CASSLDSLRRGITGELFF.